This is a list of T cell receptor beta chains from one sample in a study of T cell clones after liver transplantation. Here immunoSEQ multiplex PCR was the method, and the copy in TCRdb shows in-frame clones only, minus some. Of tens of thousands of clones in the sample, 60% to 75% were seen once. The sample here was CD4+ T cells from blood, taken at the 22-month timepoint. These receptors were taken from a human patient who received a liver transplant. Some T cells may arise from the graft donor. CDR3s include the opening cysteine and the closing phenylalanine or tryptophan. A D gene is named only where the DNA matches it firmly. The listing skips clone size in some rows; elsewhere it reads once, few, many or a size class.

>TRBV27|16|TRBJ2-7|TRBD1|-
CASSPYGTGGSYEQYF
TGTGCCAGCAGTCCTTACGGGACAGGGGGCTCCTACGAGCAGTACTTC
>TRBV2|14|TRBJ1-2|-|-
CASSATGPNYGYTF
TGTGCCAGCAGTGCGACAGGACCTAACTATGGCTACACCTTC
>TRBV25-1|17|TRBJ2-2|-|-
CASSEYGGRTNTGELFF
TGTGCCAGCAGTGAGTATGGCGGGCGGACGAACACCGGGGAGCTGTTTTTT
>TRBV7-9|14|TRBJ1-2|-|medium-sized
CASSYAGRGDGYTF
TGTGCCAGCAGCTACGCAGGAAGAGGTGATGGCTACACCTTC
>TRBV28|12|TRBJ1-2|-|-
CASRTANYGYTF
TGTGCCAGCAGGACTGCAAACTATGGCTACACCTTC
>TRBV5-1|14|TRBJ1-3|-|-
CASSLESAGNTIYF
TGCGCCAGCAGCTTGGAGTCCGCGGGAAACACCATATATTTT
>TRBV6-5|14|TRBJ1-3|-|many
CASSSEGAGNTIYF
TGTGCCAGCTCCAGCGAGGGTGCTGGAAACACCATATATTTT
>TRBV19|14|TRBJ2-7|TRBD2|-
CASSPRGGSYEQYF
TGTGCCAGTAGTCCACGGGGGGGATCCTACGAGCAGTACTTC
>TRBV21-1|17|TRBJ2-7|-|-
CASSKCKIIGTPHEQYF
TGTGCCAGCAGCAAATGCAAAATTATCGGGACGCCGCACGAGCAGTACTTC
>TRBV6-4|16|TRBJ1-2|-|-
CASSDSVQGSSYGYTF
TGTGCCAGCAGTGACTCGGTCCAGGGGTCCTCCTATGGCTACACCTTC
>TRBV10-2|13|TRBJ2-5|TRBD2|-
CASSFGLGETQYF
TGCGCCAGCAGTTTTGGACTAGGGGAGACCCAGTACTTC
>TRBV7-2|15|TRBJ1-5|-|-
CASSLAGGSNQPQHF
TGTGCCAGCAGCTTAGCAGGGGGTAGCAATCAGCCCCAGCATTTT
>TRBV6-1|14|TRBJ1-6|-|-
CASSGRSYNSPLHF
TGTGCCAGCAGTGGAAGATCCTATAATTCACCCCTCCACTTT
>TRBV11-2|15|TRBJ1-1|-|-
CASSRRGSRNTEAFF
TGTGCCAGCAGCCGAAGGGGTTCGCGGAACACTGAAGCTTTCTTT
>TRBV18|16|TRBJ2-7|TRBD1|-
CASSLGQGPRGGEQYF
TGTGCCAGCTCCCTGGGACAGGGGCCCCGAGGCGGGGAGCAGTACTTC
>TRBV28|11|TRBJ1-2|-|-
CASSADYGYTF
TGTGCCAGCAGCGCGGACTATGGCTACACCTTC
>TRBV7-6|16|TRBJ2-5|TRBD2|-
CASSRGTSGGQETQYF
TGTGCCAGCAGCCGAGGAACTAGCGGGGGGCAGGAGACCCAGTACTTC